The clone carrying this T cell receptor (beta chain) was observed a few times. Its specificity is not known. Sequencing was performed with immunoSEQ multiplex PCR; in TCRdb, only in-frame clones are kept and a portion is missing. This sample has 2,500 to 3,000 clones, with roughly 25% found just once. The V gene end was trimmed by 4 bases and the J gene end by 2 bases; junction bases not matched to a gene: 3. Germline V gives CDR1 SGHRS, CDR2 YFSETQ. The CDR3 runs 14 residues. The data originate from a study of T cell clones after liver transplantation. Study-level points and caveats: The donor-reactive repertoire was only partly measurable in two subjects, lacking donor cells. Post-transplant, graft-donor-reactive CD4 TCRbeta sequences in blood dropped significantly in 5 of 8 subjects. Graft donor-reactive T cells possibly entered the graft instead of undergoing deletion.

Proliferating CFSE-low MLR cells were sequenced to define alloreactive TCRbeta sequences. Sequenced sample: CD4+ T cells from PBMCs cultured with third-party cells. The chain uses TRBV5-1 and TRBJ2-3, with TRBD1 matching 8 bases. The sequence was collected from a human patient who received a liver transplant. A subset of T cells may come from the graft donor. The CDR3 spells CASSPDRATDTQYF. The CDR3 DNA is TGCGCCAGCAGCCCGGACAGGGCCACAGATACGCAGTATTTT.